This TCR beta chain was retrieved from a study of glioma-infiltrating T cells. General study points: Tissue and blood shared very few CDR3 sequences. Gliomas, especially low-grade, showed above-expected tissue-blood divergence; non-neoplastic patients showed below.

Amplification of TCR alpha and beta CDR3 regions from RNA used iRepertoire nested multiplex PCR. For one-step reverse transcription and amplification, about 85-400 ng of tissue mRNA or PBMC total RNA was used. A single record per CDR3 protein comes from TCRdb applying MiXCR to the multiplex PCR reads. The data contain about 190,000 distinct CDR3 sequences, about 32% of them singletons. This clonotype was seen ten or more times. Its target is unknown. The origin of this receptor is a human donor with low-grade glioma or glioblastoma, undergoing nonglioma brain surgery, or in good health (not recorded which). The sample comprised glioma tissue, nonneoplastic brain tissue, or PBMCs (not recorded which).

The CDR3 coding sequence is TGTGCCAGCAGCCCCTTTTCCAGCGGGTACGAGCAGTACTTC. Translation gives CASSPFSSGYEQYF. The chain uses TRBV3-1 and TRBJ2-7; TRBD2 might be the D (6 bases). Germline assignment: CDR1 LGHDT and CDR2 YNNKEL (reference sequence). The V end was cut by 4 bases, the J end by 4 bases, with 14 bases between. The CDR3 runs to 14 residues.